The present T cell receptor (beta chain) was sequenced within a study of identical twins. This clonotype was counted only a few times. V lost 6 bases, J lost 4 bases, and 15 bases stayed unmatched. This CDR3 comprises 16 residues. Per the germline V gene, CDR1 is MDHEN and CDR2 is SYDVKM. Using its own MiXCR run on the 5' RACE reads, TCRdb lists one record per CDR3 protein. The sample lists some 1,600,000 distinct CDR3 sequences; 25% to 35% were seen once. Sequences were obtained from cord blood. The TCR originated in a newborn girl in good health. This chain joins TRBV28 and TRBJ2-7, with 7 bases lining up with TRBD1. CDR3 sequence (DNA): TGTGCCAGCAGCTCTATTAGACAGGGTTTAAGGTACGAGCAGTACTTC. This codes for CASSSIRQGLRYEQYF.